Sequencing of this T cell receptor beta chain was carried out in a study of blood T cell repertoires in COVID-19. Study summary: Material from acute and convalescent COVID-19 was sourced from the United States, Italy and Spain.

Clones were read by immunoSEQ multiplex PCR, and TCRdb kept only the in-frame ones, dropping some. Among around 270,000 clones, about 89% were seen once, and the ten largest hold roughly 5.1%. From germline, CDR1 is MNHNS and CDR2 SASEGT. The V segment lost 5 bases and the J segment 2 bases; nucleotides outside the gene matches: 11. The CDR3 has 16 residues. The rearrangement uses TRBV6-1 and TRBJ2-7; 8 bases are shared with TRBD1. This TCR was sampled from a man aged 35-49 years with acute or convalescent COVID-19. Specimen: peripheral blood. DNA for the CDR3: TGTGCCAGCAGTCAAGAGATCCGGGACAGGACCTACGAGCAGTACTTC. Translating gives CASSQEIRDRTYEQYF.